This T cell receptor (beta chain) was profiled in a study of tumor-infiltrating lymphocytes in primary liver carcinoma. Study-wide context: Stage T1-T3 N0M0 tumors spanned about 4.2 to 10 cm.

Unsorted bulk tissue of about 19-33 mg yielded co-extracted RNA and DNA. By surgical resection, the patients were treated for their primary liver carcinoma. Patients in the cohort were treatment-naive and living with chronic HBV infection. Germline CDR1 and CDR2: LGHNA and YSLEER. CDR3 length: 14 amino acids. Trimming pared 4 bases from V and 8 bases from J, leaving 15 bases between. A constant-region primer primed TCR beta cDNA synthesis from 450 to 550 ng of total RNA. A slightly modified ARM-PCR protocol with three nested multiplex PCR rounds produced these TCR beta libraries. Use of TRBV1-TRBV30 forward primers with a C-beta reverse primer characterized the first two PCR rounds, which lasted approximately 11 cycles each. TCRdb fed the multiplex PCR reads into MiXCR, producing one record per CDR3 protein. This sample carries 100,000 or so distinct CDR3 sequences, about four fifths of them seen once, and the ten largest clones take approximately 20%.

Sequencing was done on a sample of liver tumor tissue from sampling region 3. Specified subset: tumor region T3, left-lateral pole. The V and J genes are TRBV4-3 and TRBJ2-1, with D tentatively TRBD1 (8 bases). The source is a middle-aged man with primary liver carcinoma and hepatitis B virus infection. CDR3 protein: CASSLDREGYEQFF. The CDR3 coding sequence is TGCGCCAGCAGCCTGGACAGGGAGGGGTATGAGCAGTTCTTC.